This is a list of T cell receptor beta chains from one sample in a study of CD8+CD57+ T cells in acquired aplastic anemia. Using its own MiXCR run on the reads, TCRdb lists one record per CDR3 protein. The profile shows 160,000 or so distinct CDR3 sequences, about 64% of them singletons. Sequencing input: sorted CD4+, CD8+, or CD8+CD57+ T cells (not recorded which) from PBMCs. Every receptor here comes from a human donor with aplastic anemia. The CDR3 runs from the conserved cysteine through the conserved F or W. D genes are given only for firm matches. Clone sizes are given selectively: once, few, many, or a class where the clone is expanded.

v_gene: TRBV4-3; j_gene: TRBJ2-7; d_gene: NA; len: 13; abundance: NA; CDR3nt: TGCGCCAGCAGCAGGGAGAATTTCTACGAGCAGTACTTC; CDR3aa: CASSRENFYEQYF
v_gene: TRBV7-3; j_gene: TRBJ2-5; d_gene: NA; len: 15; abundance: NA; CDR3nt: TGTGCCAGCAGCTCATCCGGGACCCCGCAAGAGACCCAGTACTTC; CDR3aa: CASSSSGTPQETQYF
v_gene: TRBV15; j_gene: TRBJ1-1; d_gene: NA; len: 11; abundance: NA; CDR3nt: TGTGCCACCAGCAGAGGGGCTGAAGCTTTCTTT; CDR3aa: CATSRGAEAFF
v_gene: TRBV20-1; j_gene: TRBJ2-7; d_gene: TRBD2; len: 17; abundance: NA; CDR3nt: TGCAGTGCTAGAGATCTTTTGCTAGCGGGGGGTACCTACGAGCAGTACTTC; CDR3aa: CSARDLLLAGGTYEQYF
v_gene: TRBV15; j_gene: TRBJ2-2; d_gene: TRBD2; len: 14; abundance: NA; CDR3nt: TGTGCCACCAGCCGCGGGGGGGCCACTGGGGAGCTGTTTTTT; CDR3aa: CATSRGGATGELFF
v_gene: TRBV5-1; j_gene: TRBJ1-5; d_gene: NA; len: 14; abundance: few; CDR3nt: TGCGCCAGCAGCGAAGGACAAGGCGATCAGCCCCAGCATTTT; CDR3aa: CASSEGQGDQPQHF
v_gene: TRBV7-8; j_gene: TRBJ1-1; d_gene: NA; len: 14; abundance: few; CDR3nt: TGTGCCAGCAGCTCCCCCGACAGAAGGACTGAAGCTTTCTTT; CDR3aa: CASSSPDRRTEAFF
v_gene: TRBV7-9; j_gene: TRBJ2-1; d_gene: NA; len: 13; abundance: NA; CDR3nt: TGTGCCAGCAGCTTAGCGGGGGGTATTGAGCAGTTCTTC; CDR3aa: CASSLAGGIEQFF
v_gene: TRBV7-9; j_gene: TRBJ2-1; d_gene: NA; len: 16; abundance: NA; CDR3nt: TGTGCCAGCAGCTTAGATGCAGGGATTGGATACAATGAGCAGTTCTTC; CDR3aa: CASSLDAGIGYNEQFF
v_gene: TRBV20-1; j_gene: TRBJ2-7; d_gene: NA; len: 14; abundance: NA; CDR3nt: TGCAGTGCTAGACCATCAGACAGATCCTACGAGCAGTACTTC; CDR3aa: CSARPSDRSYEQYF
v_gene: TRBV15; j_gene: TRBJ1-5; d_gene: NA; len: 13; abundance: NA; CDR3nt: TGTGCCACCAGCTCCGGAAGGGATCAGCCCCAGCATTTT; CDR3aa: CATSSGRDQPQHF
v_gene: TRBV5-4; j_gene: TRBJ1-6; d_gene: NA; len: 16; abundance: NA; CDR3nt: TGTGCCAGCAGCTTGAGAGGGAACAGGGTCGTTTCACCCCTCCACTTT; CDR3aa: CASSLRGNRVVSPLHF
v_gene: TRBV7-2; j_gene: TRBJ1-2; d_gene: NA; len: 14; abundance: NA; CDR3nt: TGTGCCAGCAGCTTGACCGACAGGCTCTATGGCTACACCTTC; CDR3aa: CASSLTDRLYGYTF
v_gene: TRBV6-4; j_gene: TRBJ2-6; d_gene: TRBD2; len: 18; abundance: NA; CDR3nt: TGTGCCAGCAGCCCCGGGACTAGCGGGGGATCAGGGGCCAACGTCCTGACTTTC; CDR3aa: CASSPGTSGGSGANVLTF
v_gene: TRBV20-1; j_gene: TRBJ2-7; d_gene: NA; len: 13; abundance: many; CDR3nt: TGCAGTGCTAGAGGGTCGGCAGACTACGAGCAGTACTTC; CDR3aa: CSARGSADYEQYF
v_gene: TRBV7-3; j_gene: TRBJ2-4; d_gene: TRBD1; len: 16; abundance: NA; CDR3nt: TGTGCCAGCAGCTCGAGACAGGGGCTAGCCAAAAACATTCAGTACTTC; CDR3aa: CASSSRQGLAKNIQYF
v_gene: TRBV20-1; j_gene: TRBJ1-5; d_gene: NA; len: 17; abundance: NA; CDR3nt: TGCAGTGCACCCTTAACACTTCAGGGGTTTGTGGGTCAGCCCCAGCATTTT; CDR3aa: CSAPLTLQGFVGQPQHF
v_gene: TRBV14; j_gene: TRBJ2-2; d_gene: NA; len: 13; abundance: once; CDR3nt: TGTGCCAGCAGCCCCGCATACACCGGGGAGCTGTTTTTT; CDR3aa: CASSPAYTGELFF
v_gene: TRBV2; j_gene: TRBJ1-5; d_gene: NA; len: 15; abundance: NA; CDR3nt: TGTGCCAGCAGTGAAGAGGGACACAGCAATCAGCCCCAGCATTTT; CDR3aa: CASSEEGHSNQPQHF
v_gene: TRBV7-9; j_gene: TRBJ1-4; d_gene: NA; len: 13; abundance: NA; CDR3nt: TGTGCCACCTCGGAGGGCAGTAATGAAAAACTGTTTTTT; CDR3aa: CATSEGSNEKLFF
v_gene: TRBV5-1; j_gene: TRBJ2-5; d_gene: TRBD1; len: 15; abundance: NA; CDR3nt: TGCGCCAGCAGCCTATGGACAGGGGGCGGGAAGACCCAGTACTTC; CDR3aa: CASSLWTGGGKTQYF
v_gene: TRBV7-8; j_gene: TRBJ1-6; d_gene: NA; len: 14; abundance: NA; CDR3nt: TGTGCCACCCGAGACCACGAGGGGGAGACACCCCTCCACTTT; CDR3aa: CATRDHEGETPLHF
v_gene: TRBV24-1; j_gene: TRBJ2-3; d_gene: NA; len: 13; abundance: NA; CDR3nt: TGTGCCACCAACGGGGCGGGGACAGATACGCAGTATTTT; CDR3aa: CATNGAGTDTQYF
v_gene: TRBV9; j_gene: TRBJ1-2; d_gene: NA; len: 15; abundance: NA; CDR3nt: TGTGCCAGCAGCGGACACGGAGGCGATAGCTATGGCTACACCTTC; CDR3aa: CASSGHGGDSYGYTF
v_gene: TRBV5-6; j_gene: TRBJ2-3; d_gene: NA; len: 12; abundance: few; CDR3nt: TGTGCCAGCAGCTCCAACACAGATACGCAGTATTTT; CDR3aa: CASSSNTDTQYF
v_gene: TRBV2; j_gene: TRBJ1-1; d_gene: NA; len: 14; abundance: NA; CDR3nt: TGTGCCAGCAGTGTCGCTCAGATGAACACTGAAGCTTTCTTT; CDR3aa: CASSVAQMNTEAFF
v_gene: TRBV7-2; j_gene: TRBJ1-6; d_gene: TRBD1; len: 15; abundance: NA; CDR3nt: TGTGCCAGCAGCGTAACGGGACAGCCTAATTCACCCCTCCACTTT; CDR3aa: CASSVTGQPNSPLHF
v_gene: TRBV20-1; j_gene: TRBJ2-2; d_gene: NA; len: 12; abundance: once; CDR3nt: TGCAGTGCTAGACCCCACACCGGGGAGCTGTTTTTT; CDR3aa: CSARPHTGELFF
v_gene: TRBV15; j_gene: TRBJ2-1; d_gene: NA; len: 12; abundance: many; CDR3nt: TGTGCCACCACTCGGGGTGGGGTTGAGCAGTTCTTC; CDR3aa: CATTRGGVEQFF
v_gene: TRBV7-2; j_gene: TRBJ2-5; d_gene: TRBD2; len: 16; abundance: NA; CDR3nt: TGTGCCAGCAGCTTGGGTAGCGGGCCGTACCAAGAGACCCAGTACTTC; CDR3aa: CASSLGSGPYQETQYF
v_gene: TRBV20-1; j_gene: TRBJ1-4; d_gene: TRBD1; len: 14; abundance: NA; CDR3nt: TGCAGTGCTAGTCGACAGGGGTATAATGAAAAACTGTTTTTT; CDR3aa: CSASRQGYNEKLFF
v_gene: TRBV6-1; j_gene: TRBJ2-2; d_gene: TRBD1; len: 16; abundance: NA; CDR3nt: TGTGCCAGCAGGGGGGAGTCAGGGGGTAGGGCCGGGGAGCTGTTTTTT; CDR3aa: CASRGESGGRAGELFF
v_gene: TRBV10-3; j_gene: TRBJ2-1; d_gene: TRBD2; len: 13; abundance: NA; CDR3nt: TGTGCCACCCAGGGACTAGCGGACAGTGAGCAGTTCTTC; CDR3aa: CATQGLADSEQFF
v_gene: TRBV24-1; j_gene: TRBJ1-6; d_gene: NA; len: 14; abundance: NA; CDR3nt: TGTGCCACCAGTGATTTCGCAGGCCATTCACCCCTCCACTTT; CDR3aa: CATSDFAGHSPLHF
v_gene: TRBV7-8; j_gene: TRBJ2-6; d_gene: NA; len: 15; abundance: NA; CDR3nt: TGTGCCAGCAGCTTATCCCCGGGCGGGGCCAACGTCCTGACTTTC; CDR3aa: CASSLSPGGANVLTF
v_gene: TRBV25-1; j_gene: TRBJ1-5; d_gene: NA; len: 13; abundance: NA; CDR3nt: TGTGCCAGCAGTGAATCGAACAATCAGCCCCAGCATTTT; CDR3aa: CASSESNNQPQHF
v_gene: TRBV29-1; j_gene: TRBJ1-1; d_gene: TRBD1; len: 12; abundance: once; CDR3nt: TGCAGCGTCCCGGGACAGGGGGGTGAAGCTTTCTTT; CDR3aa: CSVPGQGGEAFF
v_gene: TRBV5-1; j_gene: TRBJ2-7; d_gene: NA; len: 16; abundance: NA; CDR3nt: TGCGCCAGCAGCCAGGCCACAGACGGCCCCTCCTACGAGCAGTACTTC; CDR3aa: CASSQATDGPSYEQYF
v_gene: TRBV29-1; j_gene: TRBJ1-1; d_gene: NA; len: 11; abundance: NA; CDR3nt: TGCAGCGTTAGGGGTGACCCTGAAGCTTTCTTT; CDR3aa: CSVRGDPEAFF
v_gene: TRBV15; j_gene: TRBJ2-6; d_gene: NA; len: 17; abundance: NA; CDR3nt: TGTGCCACCAGCAGCAGGACAGAGAACTATGGGGCCAACGTCCTGACTTTC; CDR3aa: CATSSRTENYGANVLTF
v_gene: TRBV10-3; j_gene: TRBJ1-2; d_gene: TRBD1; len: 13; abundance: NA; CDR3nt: TGTGCCATCAGTGACGACAGGGGGTTTGGCTACACCTTC; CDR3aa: CAISDDRGFGYTF
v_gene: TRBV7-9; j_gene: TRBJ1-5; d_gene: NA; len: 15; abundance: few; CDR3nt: TGTGCCAGCAGCCAAGCAGACAGTCCAAGCCAGCCCCAGCATTTT; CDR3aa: CASSQADSPSQPQHF
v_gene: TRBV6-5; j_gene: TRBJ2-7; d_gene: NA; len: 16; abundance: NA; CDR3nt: TGTGCCAGCAGCCTTGTATACAGCCAAATACCCTACGAGCAGTACTTC; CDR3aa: CASSLVYSQIPYEQYF
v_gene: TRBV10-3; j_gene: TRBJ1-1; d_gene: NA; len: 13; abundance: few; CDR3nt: TGTGCCATCAGTCAGACCTCGAACACTGAAGCTTTCTTT; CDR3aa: CAISQTSNTEAFF
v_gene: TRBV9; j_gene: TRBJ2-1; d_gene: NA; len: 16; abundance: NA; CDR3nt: TGTGCCAGCAGCCCCCCGGTGGGGGACCCCTACAATGAGCAGTTCTTC; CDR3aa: CASSPPVGDPYNEQFF